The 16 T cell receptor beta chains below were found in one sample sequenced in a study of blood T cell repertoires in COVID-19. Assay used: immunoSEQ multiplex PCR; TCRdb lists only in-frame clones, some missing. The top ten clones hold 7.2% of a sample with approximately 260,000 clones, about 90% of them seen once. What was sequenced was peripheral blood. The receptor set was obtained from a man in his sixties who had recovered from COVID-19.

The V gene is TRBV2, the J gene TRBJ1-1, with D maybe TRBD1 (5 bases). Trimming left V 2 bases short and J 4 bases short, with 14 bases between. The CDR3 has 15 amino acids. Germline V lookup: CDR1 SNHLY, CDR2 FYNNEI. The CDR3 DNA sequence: TGTGCCAGCAGTGAAAGTCAGGGTGGTACCACTGAAGCTTTCTTT. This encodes CASSESQGGTTEAFF.

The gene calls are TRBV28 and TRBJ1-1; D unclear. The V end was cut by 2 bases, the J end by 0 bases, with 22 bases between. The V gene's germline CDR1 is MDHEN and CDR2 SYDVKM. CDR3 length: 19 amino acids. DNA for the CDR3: TGTGCCAGCAGTTTAGCGGCCGTGGAGGGAGGGCGCATGAACACTGAAGCTTTCTTT. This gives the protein CASSLAAVEGGRMNTEAFF.

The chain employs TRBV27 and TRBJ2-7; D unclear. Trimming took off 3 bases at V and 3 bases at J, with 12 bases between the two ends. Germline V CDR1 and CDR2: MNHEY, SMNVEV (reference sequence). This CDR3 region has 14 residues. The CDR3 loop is CASSLGIGNYEQYF. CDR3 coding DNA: TGTGCCAGCAGTTTGGGCATAGGAAACTACGAGCAGTACTTC.

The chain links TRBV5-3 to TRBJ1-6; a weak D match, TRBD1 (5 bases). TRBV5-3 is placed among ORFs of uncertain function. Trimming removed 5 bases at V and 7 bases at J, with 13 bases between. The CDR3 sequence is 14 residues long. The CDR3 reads CARSRGRGNSPLHF. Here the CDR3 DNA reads TGTGCCAGAAGTCGTGGACGGGGGAATTCACCCCTCCACTTT.

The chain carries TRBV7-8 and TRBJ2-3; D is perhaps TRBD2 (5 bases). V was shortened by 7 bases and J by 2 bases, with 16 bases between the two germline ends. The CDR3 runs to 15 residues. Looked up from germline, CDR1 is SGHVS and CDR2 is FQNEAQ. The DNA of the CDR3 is TGTGCCAGCATCCGCTCGGCGGGTCCCACAGATACGCAGTATTTT. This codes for CASIRSAGPTDTQYF.

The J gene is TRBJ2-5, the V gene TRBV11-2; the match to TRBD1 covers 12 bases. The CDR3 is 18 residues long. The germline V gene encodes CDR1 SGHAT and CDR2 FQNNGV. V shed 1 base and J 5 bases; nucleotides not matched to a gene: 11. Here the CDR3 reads CASSLASPGQGAGETQYF. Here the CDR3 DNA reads TGTGCCAGCAGCTTAGCGAGCCCGGGACAGGGGGCGGGGGAGACCCAGTACTTC.

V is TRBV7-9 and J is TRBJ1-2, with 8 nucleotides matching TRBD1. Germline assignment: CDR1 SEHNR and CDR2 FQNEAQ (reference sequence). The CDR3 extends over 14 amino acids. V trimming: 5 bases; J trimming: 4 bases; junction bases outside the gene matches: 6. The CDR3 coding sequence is TGTGCCAGCAGCCCCGGACAGGGAGGCTATGGCTACACCTTC. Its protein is CASSPGQGGYGYTF.

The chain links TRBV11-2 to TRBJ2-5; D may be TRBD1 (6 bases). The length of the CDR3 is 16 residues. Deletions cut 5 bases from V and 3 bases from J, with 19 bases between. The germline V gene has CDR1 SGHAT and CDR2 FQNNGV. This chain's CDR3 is CASSRTTPGQKETQYF. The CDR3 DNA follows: TGTGCCAGCAGCCGTACCACCCCGGGACAAAAAGAGACCCAGTACTTC. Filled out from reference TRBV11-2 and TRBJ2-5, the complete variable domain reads EAGVAQSPRYKIIEKRQSVAFWCNPISGHATLYWYQQILGQGPKLLIQFQNNGVVDDSQLPKDRFSAERLKGVDSTLKIQPAKLEDSAVYLCASSRTTPGQKETQYFGPGTRLLVL.

The CDR3 spells CASSRSSLGSRNTEAFF. The DNA of the CDR3 is TGCGCCAGCAGTCGTAGCTCCTTGGGGAGTCGGAACACTGAAGCTTTCTTT. The gene calls are TRBV5-1 and TRBJ1-1; D is ambiguous. The V gene's germline CDR1 is SGHRS and CDR2 YFSETQ. The V gene lost 5 bases and the J gene lost 1 base, with 21 bases spanning the gap. This CDR3 spans 17 amino acids.

The chain's CDR3 is CASSGRGSEKLFF. CDR3 bases: TGTGCCAGCTCGGGAAGGGGGAGTGAAAAACTGTTTTTT. The genes are TRBV18 and TRBJ1-4; D possibly corresponds to TRBD1 (6 bases). The CDR3 spans 13 residues. Germline values: CDR1 KGHSH, CDR2 LQKENI. Trimming took 6 bases from V and 7 from J, leaving 12 bases between them.

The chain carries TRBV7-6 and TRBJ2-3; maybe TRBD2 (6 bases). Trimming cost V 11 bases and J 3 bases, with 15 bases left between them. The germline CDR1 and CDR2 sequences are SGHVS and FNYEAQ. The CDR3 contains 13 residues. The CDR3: CASRLGGTDTQYF. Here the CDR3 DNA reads TGTGCCTCCAGACTAGGAGGGACAGATACGCAGTATTTT.

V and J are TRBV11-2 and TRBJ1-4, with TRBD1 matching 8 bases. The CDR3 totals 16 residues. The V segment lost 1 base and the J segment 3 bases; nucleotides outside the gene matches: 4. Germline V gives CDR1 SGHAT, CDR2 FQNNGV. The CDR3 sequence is CASSLVPGQANEKLFF. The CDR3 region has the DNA TGTGCCAGCAGCTTAGTCCCGGGACAGGCTAATGAAAAACTGTTTTTT. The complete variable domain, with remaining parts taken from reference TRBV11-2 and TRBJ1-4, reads EAGVAQSPRYKIIEKRQSVAFWCNPISGHATLYWYQQILGQGPKLLIQFQNNGVVDDSQLPKDRFSAERLKGVDSTLKIQPAKLEDSAVYLCASSLVPGQANEKLFFGSGTQLSVL.

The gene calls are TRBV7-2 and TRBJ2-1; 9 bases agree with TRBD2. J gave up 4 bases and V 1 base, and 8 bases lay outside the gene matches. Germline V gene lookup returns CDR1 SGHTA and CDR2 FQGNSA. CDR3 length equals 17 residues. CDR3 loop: CASSLVFRLAEYNEQFF. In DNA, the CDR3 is TGTGCCAGCAGCTTAGTGTTTCGACTAGCGGAATACAATGAGCAGTTCTTC.

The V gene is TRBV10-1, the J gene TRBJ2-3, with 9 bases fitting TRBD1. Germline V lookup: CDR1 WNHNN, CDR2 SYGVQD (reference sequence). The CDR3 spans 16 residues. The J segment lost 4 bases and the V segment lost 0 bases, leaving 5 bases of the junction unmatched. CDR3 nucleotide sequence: TGCGCCAGCAGTGAGTCGTATAACAGGGGGCCAGATACGCAGTATTTT. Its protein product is CASSESYNRGPDTQYF.

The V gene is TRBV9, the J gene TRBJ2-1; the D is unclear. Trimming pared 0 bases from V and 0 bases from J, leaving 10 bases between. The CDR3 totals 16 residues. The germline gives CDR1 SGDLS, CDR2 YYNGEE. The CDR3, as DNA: TGTGCCAGCAGCGTAGTCCCACAGAGCTCCTACAATGAGCAGTTCTTC. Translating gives CASSVVPQSSYNEQFF.

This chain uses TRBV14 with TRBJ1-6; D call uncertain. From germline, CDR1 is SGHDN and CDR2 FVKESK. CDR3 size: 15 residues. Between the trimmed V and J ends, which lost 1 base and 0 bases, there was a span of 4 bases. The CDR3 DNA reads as TGTGCCAGCAGCCAAGGGAGCTCCTATAATTCACCCCTCCACTTT. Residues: CASSQGSSYNSPLHF.